What follows are 14 T cell receptor beta chains derived from one specimen sequenced in a study of T cells expressing NK-cell markers. TCRdb re-called the 5' RACE reads and catalogs CDR3 proteins one per entry, DNA excluded. The record lists 150,000 to 160,000 distinct CDR3 sequences, of which the ten most abundant hold 37%. Sequencing was carried out using blood T cells: a sorted CD56 or NKG2C T cell subset, CD4+ or CD8+ T cells, or bulk PBMC T cells (not recorded which). The receptors were gathered from a woman between 45 and 65 years old in good health.

The CDR3 sequence: CASSQELGTSVTDTQYF. V gene TRBV4-1 combines with J gene TRBJ2-3; TCRdb's D gene call, TRBD2, goes unchecked for lack of DNA. The CDR3 runs to 17 residues. Germline loops: CDR1 MGHRA, CDR2 YSYEKL.

J is TRBJ1-4 and V is TRBV30. The CDR3 totals 13 residues. From germline, CDR1 is GTSNPN and CDR2 SVGIG (reference sequence). CDR3 loop: CAWAWDNNEKLFF.

This chain connects TRBV6-2 or TRBV6-3 to TRBJ2-5; the TCRdb D gene call, TRBD2, has no DNA to confirm it. Germline V CDR1 and CDR2: MNHEY, SVGEGT. CDR3 length: 15 residues. The CDR3 is CASSYFGTSFETQYF.

J is TRBJ2-3 and V is TRBV7-3; TCRdb gives TRBD2 as the D gene, but with no DNA this cannot be confirmed. Looked up from germline, CDR1 is SGHTA and CDR2 is FQGTGA. The CDR3 contains 16 residues. CDR3 amino acids: CASSLAGVQRTDTQYF.

This chain uses TRBV27 with TRBJ2-1; TCRdb proposes TRBD1, but this gene call is untestable without DNA. The CDR3 sequence is 15 residues long. Per the germline V gene, CDR1 is MNHEY and CDR2 is SMNVEV (reference sequence). This chain's CDR3 is CASSLSQGGYNEQFF.

J is TRBJ1-6 and V is TRBV12-3 or TRBV12-4; without DNA, the TCRdb call of TRBD1 cannot be checked. The length of the CDR3 is 14 residues. Here the CDR3 reads CASRATGLYSPLHF.

The chain recombines TRBV3-1 with TRBJ2-7; TCRdb lists TRBD1, though no DNA is available to test this call. This CDR3 spans 13 amino acids. Germline values: CDR1 LGHDT, CDR2 YNNKEL (reference sequence). CDR3: CASSPGQRYEQYF.

The rearrangement joins TRBV5-1 to TRBJ2-5; as DNA is missing, the TRBD2 call by TCRdb cannot be tested. The CDR3 has 17 residues. CDR1 SGHRS and CDR2 YFSETQ come from the germline V gene. The CDR3 loop is CASSSPEEGLGQETQYF. Combining the CDR3 with reference TRBV5-1 and TRBJ2-5 gives the whole variable domain KAGVTQTPRYLIKTRGQQVTLSCSPISGHRSVSWYQQTPGQGLQFLFEYFSETQRNKGNFPGRFSGRQFSNSRSEMNVSTLELGDSALYLCASSSPEEGLGQETQYFGPGTRLLVL.

The CDR3 here is CASSYGGSGNTIYF. The chain joins TRBV25-1 to TRBJ1-3; with no DNA, the TCRdb D assignment of TRBD1 cannot be verified. CDR3 length: 14 amino acids. From germline, CDR1 is MGHDK and CDR2 SYGVNS.

This chain uses TRBV20-1 with TRBJ2-5; TCRdb gives TRBD1 as the D gene, but with no DNA this cannot be confirmed. Germline V gives CDR1 DFQATT, CDR2 SNEGSKA (reference sequence). The length of the CDR3 is 16 residues. This chain's CDR3 is CSARDSRQGAWGTQYF.

The J gene is TRBJ2-3, the V gene TRBV20-1; checking the TCRdb D call of TRBD2 is not possible without DNA. Germline assignment: CDR1 DFQATT and CDR2 SNEGSKA (reference sequence). CDR3 length: 16 residues. The CDR3 spells CSASPMASGRLDTQYF.

J is TRBJ1-1 and V is TRBV4-2; the TRBD1 assignment by TCRdb is unverifiable without DNA. Germline CDR1 is LGHNA and CDR2 is YNFKEQ. The CDR3 contains 13 residues. CDR3 residues: CASDLRGNTEAFF.

The rearrangement joins TRBV29-1 to TRBJ2-5; lacking DNA, the TRBD1 call made by TCRdb goes unchecked. The germline V gene encodes CDR1 SQVTM and CDR2 ANQGSEA. The CDR3 is 15 amino acids. The CDR3 loop is CSVDEVPPHQETQYF. Full variable domain (rest looked up from reference TRBV29-1 and TRBJ2-5): SAVISQKPSRDICQRGTSLTIQCQVDSQVTMMFWYRQQPGQSLTLIATANQGSEATYESGFVIDKFPISRPNLTFSTLTVSNMSPEDSSIYLCSVDEVPPHQETQYFGPGTRLLVL.

The rearrangement joins TRBV27 to TRBJ2-1. The CDR3 has 17 amino acids. From germline, CDR1 is MNHEY and CDR2 SMNVEV (reference sequence). The CDR3 loop is CASSLYGIPSSYNEQFF.